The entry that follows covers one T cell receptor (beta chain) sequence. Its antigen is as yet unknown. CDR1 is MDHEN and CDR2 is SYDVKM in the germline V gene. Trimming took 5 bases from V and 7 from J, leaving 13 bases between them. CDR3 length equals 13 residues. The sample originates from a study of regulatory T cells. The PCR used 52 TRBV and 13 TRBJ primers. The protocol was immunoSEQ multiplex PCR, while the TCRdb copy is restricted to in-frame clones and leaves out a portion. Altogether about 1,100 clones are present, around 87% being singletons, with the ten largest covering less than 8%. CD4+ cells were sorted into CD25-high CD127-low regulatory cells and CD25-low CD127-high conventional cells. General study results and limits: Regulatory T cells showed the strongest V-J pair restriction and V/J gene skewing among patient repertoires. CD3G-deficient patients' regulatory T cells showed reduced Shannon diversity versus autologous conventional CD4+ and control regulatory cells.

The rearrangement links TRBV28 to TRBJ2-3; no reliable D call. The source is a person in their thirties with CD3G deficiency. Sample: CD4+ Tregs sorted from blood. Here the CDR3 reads CASSPTVGYTQYF. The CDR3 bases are TGTGCCAGCAGTCCCACTGTAGGATATACGCAGTATTTT.